This entry features one TCR beta chain sequence. Seattle-derived patients entered the study during active infection and were followed longitudinally. Per the study methods: Cell counts per sample came from amplifying reference gene primers. Assay used: immunoSEQ multiplex PCR; TCRdb lists only in-frame clones, some missing. The DNA gave D and trimming, while V, J and clone size come from that table. This table holds some 400,000 clones, more than 70% found once. These data are taken from a study of blood T cell repertoires in COVID-19. Across the study: Acute and convalescent COVID-19 samples came from the United States, Italy and Spain. PBMCs, B-cell-depleted T cells, or T cells were the source of the cDNA or gDNA that made up the material.

The CDR3 runs to 14 residues. Germline CDR1 MGHRA, CDR2 YSYEKL. V lost 0 bases, J lost 5 bases, and 3 bases stayed unmatched. The chain couples TRBV4-1 to TRBJ1-2; 7 nucleotides line up with TRBD1. Sequenced sample: peripheral blood. This clonotype was obtained from an older woman with COVID-19, enrolled during active disease. CDR3 sequence (DNA): TGCGCCAGCAGCCAAGATCAGGGGGATTATGGCTACACCTTC. Protein product: CASSQDQGDYGYTF.